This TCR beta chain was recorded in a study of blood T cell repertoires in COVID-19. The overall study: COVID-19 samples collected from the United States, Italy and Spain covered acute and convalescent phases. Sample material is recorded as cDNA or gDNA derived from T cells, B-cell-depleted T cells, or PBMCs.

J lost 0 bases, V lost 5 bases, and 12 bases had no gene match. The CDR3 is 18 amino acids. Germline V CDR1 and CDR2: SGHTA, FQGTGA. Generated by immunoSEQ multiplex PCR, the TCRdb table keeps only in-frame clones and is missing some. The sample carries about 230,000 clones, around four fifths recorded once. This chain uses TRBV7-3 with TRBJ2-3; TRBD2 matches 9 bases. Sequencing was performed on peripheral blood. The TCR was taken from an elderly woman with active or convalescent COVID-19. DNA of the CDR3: TGTGCCAGCAGCCCCGCCCTCGGTAGCGGGGGAAGCACAGATACGCAGTATTTT. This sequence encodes CASSPALGSGGSTDTQYF.